This TCR beta chain emerged from a study of blood T cell repertoires in COVID-19. Overall study: Both acute and convalescent COVID-19 samples were obtained from the United States, Italy and Spain. T cells, B-cell-depleted T cells, or PBMCs provided the cDNA or gDNA that served as material.

Original methodology: Using reference gene primer amplification, nucleated cell counts were estimated. Assay used: immunoSEQ multiplex PCR; TCRdb lists only in-frame clones, some missing. The DNA was the basis for D and trimming; V, J and clone size are from that table. The sample holds under 450,000 clones, 75% to 90% seen once. Trimming pared 0 bases from V and 10 bases from J, leaving 11 bases between. The CDR3 sequence is 14 residues long. The germline gives CDR1 SGDLS, CDR2 YYNGEE. Patients at the Seattle site were enrolled during active infection and followed longitudinally. This chain joins TRBV9 and TRBJ1-6; D possibly corresponds to TRBD1 (5 bases). The receptor's source is a woman between 55 and 75 years old with COVID-19, enrolled during active disease. The sample comprised peripheral blood. CDR3 in amino acids: CASSVAGLGSPLHF. CDR3 in DNA: TGTGCCAGCAGCGTAGCAGGGCTTGGATCACCCCTCCACTTT.